These T cell receptor beta chains were read from a single sample in a study of CD8 T cells in ankylosing spondylitis. TCRdb recomputed calls from the 5' RACE reads with MiXCR, one row per CDR3 protein. The table has 150,000 to 200,000 distinct CDR3 sequences, around 13% seen once. The sequencing sample was made of blood, either unsorted or a sorted T cell fraction (not recorded which). The receptors originated from a female donor with ankylosing spondylitis or in good health (not recorded which). The CDR3 runs from the conserved cysteine through the conserved F or W.

V gene: TRBV29-1; J gene: TRBJ2-2; CDR3 protein: CSVARDYNTGELFF
V gene: TRBV7-2; J gene: TRBJ1-1; CDR3 protein: CASSQGQNTEAFF
V gene: TRBV11-2; J gene: TRBJ1-6; CDR3 protein: CASTQAHKGRNNSPLHF
V gene: TRBV2; J gene: TRBJ1-5; CDR3 protein: CASTQGGNQPQHF
V gene: TRBV5-4; J gene: TRBJ2-3; CDR3 protein: CASSSGLSGGTDTQYF
V gene: TRBV7-7; J gene: TRBJ2-2; CDR3 protein: CANRTSHTGELFF
V gene: TRBV2; J gene: TRBJ2-1; CDR3 protein: CASSVAVAGNEQFF
V gene: TRBV5-1; J gene: TRBJ2-7; CDR3 protein: CASSYRTSGRTSYEQYF
V gene: TRBV6-2/TRBV6-3; J gene: TRBJ2-3; CDR3 protein: CASSGQLSTDTQYF
V gene: TRBV7-2; J gene: TRBJ2-5; CDR3 protein: CASTRRGTVEETQYF
V gene: TRBV12-3/TRBV12-4; J gene: TRBJ2-2; CDR3 protein: CASSPQTSSGELFF
V gene: TRBV29-1; J gene: TRBJ2-7; CDR3 protein: CSVDEGVGNEQYF
V gene: TRBV7-2; J gene: TRBJ2-7; CDR3 protein: CASSLSFQSYEQYF
V gene: TRBV7-8; J gene: TRBJ2-4; CDR3 protein: CASSPTGAKNIQYF
V gene: TRBV28; J gene: TRBJ2-2; CDR3 protein: CASSLGLLRNTGELFF
V gene: TRBV29-1; J gene: TRBJ2-1; CDR3 protein: CSARILVDEQFF
V gene: TRBV5-6; J gene: TRBJ2-1; CDR3 protein: CASSHRRGFYNEQFF
V gene: TRBV12-3/TRBV12-4; J gene: TRBJ2-2; CDR3 protein: CASSPSFTGELFF
V gene: TRBV20-1; J gene: TRBJ2-3; CDR3 protein: CSARALRLAGITDTQYF
V gene: TRBV7-8; J gene: TRBJ2-4; CDR3 protein: CASSLIAGAKNIQYF
V gene: TRBV4-1; J gene: TRBJ2-3; CDR3 protein: CASSQEGPRTGSSQYF
V gene: TRBV12-3/TRBV12-4; J gene: TRBJ2-7; CDR3 protein: CASKQGVYEQYF
V gene: TRBV4-3; J gene: TRBJ2-1; CDR3 protein: CASSQDPASSYNEQFF
V gene: TRBV25-1; J gene: TRBJ2-3; CDR3 protein: CASSDPSRADTQYF
V gene: TRBV28; J gene: TRBJ2-4; CDR3 protein: CASSFLARGGTLGNIQYF
V gene: TRBV9; J gene: TRBJ1-1; CDR3 protein: CASSVRMTFVGRTEAFF
V gene: TRBV5-6; J gene: TRBJ2-7; CDR3 protein: CASSLAGRVERLISYF
V gene: TRBV21-1; J gene: TRBJ2-2; CDR3 protein: CASSSVEGEGWTGELFF
V gene: TRBV12-3/TRBV12-4; J gene: TRBJ1-1; CDR3 protein: CASSSLDRGRAFF
V gene: TRBV28; J gene: TRBJ2-2; CDR3 protein: CASSPGQGDGELFF
V gene: TRBV7-8; J gene: TRBJ2-2; CDR3 protein: CASSLRGNTGELFF
V gene: TRBV3-1; J gene: TRBJ2-7; CDR3 protein: CASSPPSRYEQYF
V gene: TRBV10-3; J gene: TRBJ2-2; CDR3 protein: CAIKTGTGPGELFF
V gene: TRBV7-9; J gene: TRBJ2-2; CDR3 protein: CASSLVSGRTGELFF
V gene: TRBV6-1; J gene: TRBJ2-7; CDR3 protein: CASINRGLAATYEQYF
V gene: TRBV20-1; J gene: TRBJ2-1; CDR3 protein: CSARAPTTSGRAYNEQFF
V gene: TRBV6-5; J gene: TRBJ2-7; CDR3 protein: CASSYSGASYEQYF
V gene: TRBV20-1; J gene: TRBJ2-5; CDR3 protein: CSASREVETQYF
V gene: TRBV19; J gene: TRBJ2-1; CDR3 protein: CASSIAGYNEQFF
V gene: TRBV20-1; J gene: TRBJ2-5; CDR3 protein: CSARLAGIQETQYF
V gene: TRBV2; J gene: TRBJ2-7; CDR3 protein: CASGSTGGLSEQYF
V gene: TRBV7-6; J gene: TRBJ1-4; CDR3 protein: CASSLDGANEKLFF